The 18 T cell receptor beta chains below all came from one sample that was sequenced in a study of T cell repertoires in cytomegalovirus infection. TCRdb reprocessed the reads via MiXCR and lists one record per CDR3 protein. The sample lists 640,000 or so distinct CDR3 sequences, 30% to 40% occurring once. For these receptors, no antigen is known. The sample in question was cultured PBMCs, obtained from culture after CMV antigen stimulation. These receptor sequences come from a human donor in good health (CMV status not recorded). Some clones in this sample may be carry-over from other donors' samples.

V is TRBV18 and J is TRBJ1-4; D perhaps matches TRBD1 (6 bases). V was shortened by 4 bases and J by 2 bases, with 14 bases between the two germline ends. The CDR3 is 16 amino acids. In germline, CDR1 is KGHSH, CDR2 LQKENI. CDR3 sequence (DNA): TGTGCCAGCTCACGCGGGACAACGGGCACTAATGAAAAACTGTTTTTT. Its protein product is CASSRGTTGTNEKLFF. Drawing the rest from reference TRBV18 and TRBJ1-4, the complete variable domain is NAGVMQNPRHLVRRRGQEARLRCSPMKGHSHVYWYRQLPEEGLKFMVYLQKENIIDESGMPKERFSAEFPKEGPSILRIQQVVRGDSAAYFCASSRGTTGTNEKLFFGSGTQLSVL.

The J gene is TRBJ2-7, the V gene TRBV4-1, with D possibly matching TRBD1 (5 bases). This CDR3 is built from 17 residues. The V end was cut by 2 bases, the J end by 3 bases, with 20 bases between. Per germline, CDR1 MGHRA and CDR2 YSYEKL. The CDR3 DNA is TGCGCCAGCAGCCAAAGTATCGGACACACGCTGTACTACGAGCAGTACTTC. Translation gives CASSQSIGHTLYYEQYF.

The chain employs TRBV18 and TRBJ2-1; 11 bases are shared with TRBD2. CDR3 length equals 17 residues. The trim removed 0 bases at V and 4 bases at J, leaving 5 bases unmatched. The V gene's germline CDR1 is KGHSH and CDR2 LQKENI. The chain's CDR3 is CASSPPPGTSGYNEQFF. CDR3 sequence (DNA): TGTGCCAGCTCACCACCGCCAGGGACTAGCGGATACAATGAGCAGTTCTTC.

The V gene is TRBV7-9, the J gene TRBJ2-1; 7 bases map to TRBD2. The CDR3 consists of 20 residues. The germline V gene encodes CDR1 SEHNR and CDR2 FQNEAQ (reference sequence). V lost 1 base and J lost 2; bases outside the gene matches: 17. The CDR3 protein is CASSLDRGVSQLGTYNEQFF. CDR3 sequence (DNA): TGTGCCAGCAGCTTAGACCGGGGGGTTTCCCAACTAGGCACCTACAATGAGCAGTTCTTC.

As DNA, the CDR3 is TGTGCCAGCAGCCAGAAACAGGGAAGGGACGAGCAGTACTTC. Its protein is CASSQKQGRDEQYF. This chain uses TRBV4-2 with TRBJ2-7; a weak D match, TRBD1 (6 bases). V was cut by 3 bases and J by 5 bases, with 14 bases left in between. The germline CDR1 and CDR2 sequences are LGHNA and YNFKEQ. The CDR3 is made up of 14 amino acids.

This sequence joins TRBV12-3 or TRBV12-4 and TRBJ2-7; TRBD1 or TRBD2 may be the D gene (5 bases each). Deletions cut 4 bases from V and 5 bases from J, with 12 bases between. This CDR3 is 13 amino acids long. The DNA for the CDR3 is TGTGCCAGCAGTTCCCGGGGCGGTCACGAGCAGTACTTC. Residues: CASSSRGGHEQYF.

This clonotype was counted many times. The CDR3: CASSLWPREIAEKLFF. In DNA, the CDR3 is TGTGCCAGCAGCTTATGGCCCCGGGAGATAGCGGAAAAACTGTTTTTT. This chain links TRBV7-2 with TRBJ1-4; unclear D gene. The CDR3 sequence is 16 residues long. The V end was cut by 2 bases, the J end by 8 bases, with 18 bases between. The germline CDR1 and CDR2 sequences are SGHTA and FQGNSA.

CDR3 residues: CASSPDHVGNEQFF. For the CDR3, the DNA is TGTGCCAGCAGCCCCGACCATGTCGGCAATGAGCAGTTCTTC. The rearrangement links TRBV7-2 to TRBJ2-1; D uncertain. CDR1 and CDR2 from the germline V gene are SGHTA and FQGNSA. The CDR3 totals 14 residues. The V end lost 5 bases, the J end lost 6 bases, and 14 bases lay between the germline ends.

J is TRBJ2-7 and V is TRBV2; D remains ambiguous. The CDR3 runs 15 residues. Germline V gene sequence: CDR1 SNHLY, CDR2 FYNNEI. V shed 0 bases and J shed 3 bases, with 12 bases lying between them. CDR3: CASSEAGQPNYEQYF. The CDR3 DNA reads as TGTGCCAGCAGTGAAGCTGGCCAGCCCAACTACGAGCAGTACTTC.

CDR3: CATFLRAGTASANYGYTF. As DNA, the CDR3 is TGTGCCACCTTCTTGCGAGCCGGGACAGCTTCAGCTAACTATGGCTACACCTTC. V gene TRBV24-1 combines with J gene TRBJ1-2, with 7 bases fitting TRBD1. V lost 9 bases and J lost 0; bases outside the gene matches: 18. Germline V gene sequence: CDR1 KGHDR, CDR2 SFDVKD. The CDR3 is 18 amino acids.

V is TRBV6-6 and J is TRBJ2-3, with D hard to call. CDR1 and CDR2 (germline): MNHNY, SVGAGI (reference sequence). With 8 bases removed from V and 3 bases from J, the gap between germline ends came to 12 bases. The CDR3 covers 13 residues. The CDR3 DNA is TGTGCCAGCGTCCCCGCTGGGACAGATACGCAGTATTTT. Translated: CASVPAGTDTQYF.

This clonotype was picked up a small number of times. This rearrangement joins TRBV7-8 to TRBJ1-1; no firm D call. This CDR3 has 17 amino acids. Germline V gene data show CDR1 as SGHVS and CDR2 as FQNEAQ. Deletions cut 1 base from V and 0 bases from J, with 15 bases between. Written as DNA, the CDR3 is TGTGCCAGCAGCTTAGGGTCAGCTGGAGAGATGAACACTGAAGCTTTCTTT. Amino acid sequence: CASSLGSAGEMNTEAFF.

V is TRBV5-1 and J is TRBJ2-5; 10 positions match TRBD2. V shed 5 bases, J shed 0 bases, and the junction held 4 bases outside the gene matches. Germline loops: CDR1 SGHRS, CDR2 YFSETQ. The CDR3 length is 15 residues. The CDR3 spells CASSNSGRDQETQYF. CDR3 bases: TGCGCCAGCAGTAACAGCGGGAGGGACCAAGAGACCCAGTACTTC.

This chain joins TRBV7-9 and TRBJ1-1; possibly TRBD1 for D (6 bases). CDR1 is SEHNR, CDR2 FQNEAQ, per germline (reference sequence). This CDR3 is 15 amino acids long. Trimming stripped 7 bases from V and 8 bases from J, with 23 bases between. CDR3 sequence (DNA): TGTGCCAGCACCGCGGACAGTTTCTCTTTGAGAGAAGCTTTCTTT. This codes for CASTADSFSLREAFF. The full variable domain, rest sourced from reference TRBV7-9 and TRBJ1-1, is DTGVSQNPRHKITKRGQNVTFRCDPISEHNRLYWYRQTLGQGPEFLTYFQNEAQLEKSRLLSDRFSAERPKGSFSTLEIQRTEQGDSAMYLCASTADSFSLREAFFGQGTRLTVV.

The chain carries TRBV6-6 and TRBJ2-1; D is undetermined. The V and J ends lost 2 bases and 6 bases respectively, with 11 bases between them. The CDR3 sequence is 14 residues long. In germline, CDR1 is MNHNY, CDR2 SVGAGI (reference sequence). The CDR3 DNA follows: TGTGCCAGCAGTTACACATCCCCTAGCAATGAGCAGTTCTTC. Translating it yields CASSYTSPSNEQFF.

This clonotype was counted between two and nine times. The DNA of the CDR3 is TGTGCCAGCAGTCGGCAAAAGACAGGGGCCAGGGAGACCCAGTACTTC. Translating it yields CASSRQKTGARETQYF. The rearrangement joins TRBV6-1 to TRBJ2-5; 8 bases match TRBD1. V gave up 5 bases and J gave up 5 bases; unmatched junction bases: 13. Germline V gene lookup returns CDR1 MNHNS and CDR2 SASEGT. This CDR3 spans 16 amino acids.

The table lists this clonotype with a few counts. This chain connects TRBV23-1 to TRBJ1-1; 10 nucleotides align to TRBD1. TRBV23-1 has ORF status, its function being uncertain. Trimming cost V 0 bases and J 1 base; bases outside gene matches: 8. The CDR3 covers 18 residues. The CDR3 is CASSQSWKDRGENTEAFF. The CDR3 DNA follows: TGCGCCAGCAGTCAATCGTGGAAGGACAGGGGGGAGAACACTGAAGCTTTCTTT.

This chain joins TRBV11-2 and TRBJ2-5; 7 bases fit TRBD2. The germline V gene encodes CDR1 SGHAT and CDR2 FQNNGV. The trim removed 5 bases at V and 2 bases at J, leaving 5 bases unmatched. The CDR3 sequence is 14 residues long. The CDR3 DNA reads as TGTGCCAGCAGCCTAAGACTAGCTCAAGAGACCCAGTACTTC. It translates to CASSLRLAQETQYF.